Each of the 18 T cell receptor beta chains below was sequenced from the same sample in a study of CD8 T cells in ankylosing spondylitis. The study, taken as a whole, reports: What appeared characteristic of ankylosing spondylitis blood was a TCR beta motif of 7 or 8 highly homologous variants.

MiXCR was run by TCRdb on the 5' RACE reads, yielding one entry per CDR3 protein. There are some 840,000 distinct CDR3 sequences in the sample; roughly 10% occur only once, and approximately 0.46% lies in the top ten. No antigen is known for these receptors. Specimen: blood, either unsorted or a sorted T cell fraction (not recorded which). These receptors were obtained from a male donor with ankylosing spondylitis.

The J gene is TRBJ2-5, the V gene TRBV15; D is unclear. Germline V gene lookup returns CDR1 LNHNV and CDR2 YYDKDF (reference sequence). Deletions cut 1 base from V and 5 bases from J, with 11 bases between. This CDR3 is built from 14 residues. The CDR3 DNA reads as TGTGCCACCAGCAGAGCCAGTTATCTTGAGACCCAGTACTTC. Protein: CATSRASYLETQYF.

Only a few counts were recorded for this clonotype. The chain combines TRBV7-2 with TRBJ2-3; TRBD2 matches 8 bases. Unmatched junction bases numbered 11, after V lost 5 bases and J lost 4 bases. CDR3 length equals 16 residues. Germline CDR1 reads SGHTA; CDR2 reads FQGNSA. The CDR3 loop is CASSPRLAPDADTQYF. Here the CDR3 DNA reads TGTGCCAGCAGCCCCCGACTAGCGCCGGATGCAGATACGCAGTATTTT.

In its sample, this clonotype was seen a few times. The V call is TRBV10-2, the J call TRBJ2-5; possible D gene TRBD1, 6 bases. The germline V gene has CDR1 WSHSY and CDR2 SAAADI. This CDR3 has 13 residues. V was trimmed by 5 bases and J by 9 bases, leaving 16 bases between them. The CDR3 bases are TGCGCCAGCAGTTGGGACACTCGTTATCCCCAGTACTTC. Its translation: CASSWDTRYPQYF.

This clonotype showed up many times. The junction shows a germline mismatch at one end, possibly a read error. The V and J genes are TRBV7-7 and TRBJ2-3; tentatively, D is TRBD1 or TRBD2 (5 bases each). The CDR3 covers 15 residues. Germline V lookup: CDR1 SSHAT, CDR2 FNYEAQ (reference sequence). The CDR3 nucleotides read TGTGCTAGCAGCTTAGGGGCAGGAGGCCCAGATACGCAGTATTTT. It specifies CASSLGAGGPDTQYF.

Only a few counts were recorded for this clonotype. The rearrangement joins TRBV5-1 to TRBJ2-3; D remains unclear. Germline CDR1 SGHRS, CDR2 YFSETQ. V lost 1 base, J lost 3 bases, and 12 bases lay in between. The CDR3 runs to 15 residues. The CDR3 DNA reads TGCGCCAGCAGCTTGATCTCGCGGCGAACAGATACGCAGTATTTT. It translates to CASSLISRRTDTQYF. The full variable domain, its missing parts supplied by reference TRBV5-1 and TRBJ2-3, is KAGVTQTPRYLIKTRGQQVTLSCSPISGHRSVSWYQQTPGQGLQFLFEYFSETQRNKGNFPGRFSGRQFSNSRSEMNVSTLELGDSALYLCASSLISRRTDTQYFGPGTRLTVL.

The chain recombines TRBV5-5 with TRBJ2-1; D uncertain. Germline CDR1 SGHKS, CDR2 YYEKEE (reference sequence). There are 16 residues in the CDR3. The V end lost 4 bases, the J end lost 0 bases, and 14 bases lay between the germline ends. This CDR3 is CASSDPPFNSYNEQFF. The CDR3, as DNA: TGTGCCAGCAGCGACCCTCCTTTTAACTCCTACAATGAGCAGTTCTTC. The entire variable domain, with the rest obtained from reference TRBV5-5 and TRBJ2-1, is as follows: DAGVTQSPTHLIKTRGQQVTLRCSPISGHKSVSWYQQVLGQGPQFIFQYYEKEERGRGNFPDRFSARQFPNYSSELNVNALLLGDSALYLCASSDPPFNSYNEQFFGPGTRLTVL.

This clonotype came up a few times. V usage is TRBV20-1 and J usage is TRBJ2-1; 15 nucleotides match TRBD2. The CDR3 runs 15 residues. Germline CDR1 reads DFQATT; CDR2 reads SNEGSKA (reference sequence). Trimming at V came to 5 bases and at J to 13 bases, leaving 12 bases not matched to a gene. DNA of the CDR3: TGCAGTGCTTACGGTAGGGGACTAGCGGGAGGATATCAGTTCTTC. Translation gives CSAYGRGLAGGYQFF.

Only a few counts were recorded for this clonotype. V and J are TRBV9 and TRBJ2-2; 9 nucleotides line up with TRBD1. Looked up from germline, CDR1 is SGDLS and CDR2 is YYNGEE. The length of the CDR3 is 14 residues. V shed 7 bases, J shed 3 bases, and the junction held 4 bases outside the gene matches. This CDR3 reads CASARTGDTGELFF. Written as DNA, the CDR3 is TGTGCCAGCGCGAGGACAGGGGACACCGGGGAGCTGTTTTTT.

The J gene is TRBJ2-2, the V gene TRBV14; D uncertain. Deletions cut 5 bases from V and 5 bases from J, with 6 bases between. This CDR3 region has 12 residues. CDR1 and CDR2 (germline): SGHDN, FVKESK. For the CDR3, the DNA is TGTGCCAGCAGCGAAAGAACCGGGGAGCTGTTTTTT. Its protein product is CASSERTGELFF. The full variable domain, rest sourced from reference TRBV14 and TRBJ2-2, is EAGVTQFPSHSVIEKGQTVTLRCDPISGHDNLYWYRRVMGKEIKFLLHFVKESKQDESGMPNNRFLAERTGGTYSTLKVQPAELEDSGVYFCASSERTGELFFGEGSRLTVL.

There are a few counts of this clonotype. The chain recombines TRBV20-1 with TRBJ1-1, with 12 bases identical to TRBD1. V lost 6 bases to trimming and J lost 1 base; unmatched junction nucleotides: 9. This CDR3 contains 16 residues. Germline assignment: CDR1 DFQATT and CDR2 SNEGSKA (reference sequence). In DNA form, the CDR3 reads TGCAGTGCACTGCCGGGACAGGGGGCTCCGAACACTGAAGCTTTCTTT. Protein sequence: CSALPGQGAPNTEAFF.

The sample holds a few counts of this clonotype. This chain joins TRBV7-2 and TRBJ1-1; D ambiguous. Germline V gives CDR1 SGHTA, CDR2 FQGNSA. The CDR3 is 13 residues long. V was shortened by 5 bases and J by 2 bases, with 9 bases between the two germline ends. Here the CDR3 DNA reads TGTGCCAGCAGCCCTATCATAAACACTGAAGCTTTCTTT. This sequence encodes CASSPIINTEAFF.

In its sample, this clonotype was seen a few times. CDR3 nucleotide sequence: TGTGCCAGCAGCTTTAGCCGGAGCACAGATACGCAGTATTTT. Its translation: CASSFSRSTDTQYF. The chain is built from TRBV7-8 and TRBJ2-3; D unresolved. This CDR3 contains 14 residues. The ends were cut back, 3 bases at V and 0 bases at J, with 7 bases in the middle. Germline V gene sequence: CDR1 SGHVS, CDR2 FQNEAQ.

The chain joins TRBV6-2 or TRBV6-3 to TRBJ1-2; D gene unclear. Trimming cost V 10 bases and J 6 bases, with 18 bases left between them. The CDR3 consists of 13 residues. The germline gives CDR1 MNHEY, CDR2 SVGEGT. The CDR3 reads CATGTSMGHGYTF. CDR3 coding DNA: TGTGCCACCGGTACAAGCATGGGCCATGGCTACACCTTC.

This clonotype showed up many times. The chain recombines TRBV20-1 with TRBJ2-1; 8 bases agree with TRBD1. Germline CDR1 DFQATT, CDR2 SNEGSKA (reference sequence). This CDR3 has 15 amino acids. V lost 4 bases and J lost 3; bases outside the gene matches: 8. The CDR3 here is CSANARDRSYNEQFF. Written as DNA, the CDR3 is TGCAGTGCTAACGCCCGGGACAGGAGCTACAATGAGCAGTTCTTC.

The chain is built from TRBV9 and TRBJ1-6; unclear D gene. The CDR3 loop spans 14 amino acids. Per germline, CDR1 SGDLS and CDR2 YYNGEE. Between the trimmed V and J ends, which lost 0 bases and 7 bases, there was a span of 8 bases. The CDR3 here is CASSVALQNSPLHF. CDR3 in DNA: TGTGCCAGCAGCGTAGCACTCCAAAATTCACCCCTCCACTTT.

This clonotype was counted ten times or more. This chain uses TRBV7-2 with TRBJ1-1; the D gene is possibly TRBD1 (6 bases). The germline V gene encodes CDR1 SGHTA and CDR2 FQGNSA. The CDR3 has 13 residues. V shed 4 bases and J shed 4 bases, with 10 bases lying between them. The DNA of the CDR3 is TGTGCCAGCAGCTCCCAACAGGGCACTGAAGCTTTCTTT. Translating it yields CASSSQQGTEAFF.

This clonotype was detected only a few times. The J gene is TRBJ2-3, the V gene TRBV20-1; D possibly corresponds to TRBD2 (6 bases). CDR1 and CDR2 (germline): DFQATT, SNEGSKA (reference sequence). Trimming stripped 3 bases from V and 2 bases from J, with 30 bases between. There are 20 residues in the CDR3. CDR3 region: CSASNAEATVSGFITDTQYF. Written as DNA, the CDR3 is TGCAGTGCTAGTAATGCGGAGGCGACGGTTAGCGGATTTATCACAGATACGCAGTATTTT.

This clonotype was observed a handful of times. V gene TRBV12-3 or TRBV12-4 combines with J gene TRBJ2-7; 9 bases align to TRBD1. There are 14 residues in the CDR3. V lost 7 bases to trimming and J lost 5 bases; unmatched junction nucleotides: 9. This CDR3 reads CASMPGTGRHEQYF. CDR3 nucleotide sequence: TGTGCCAGCATGCCCGGGACAGGGAGACACGAGCAGTACTTC.